The T cell receptor beta chain under discussion was sequenced for a study of cytomegalovirus exposure and HLA in healthy donors. Study-wide results and caveats: When analyzed later, a missense DCLRE1C variant was found to be linked to TCR beta V- and J-gene trimming.

Germline-derived CDR1 and CDR2 are MNHEY and SVGAGI. The CDR3 contains 15 residues. V was clipped by 5 bases and J by 1 base; unmatched bases: 5. This clone appeared a single time. Its antigen remains unidentified. It was with 60 Vbeta and 13 Jbeta primers that the PCR ran. Generated by immunoSEQ multiplex PCR, the TCRdb table keeps only in-frame clones and is missing some. This repertoire shows 95,000 to 100,000 clones, around 79% found once; its top ten account for under 2%. This receptor was identified in a woman aged 35 to 49 in good health and CMV-seronegative. The sample consisted of PBMCs. V and J are TRBV6-5 and TRBJ1-5, with 7 bases aligning to TRBD1. CDR3 nucleotides: TGTGCCAGCAGTGCGCCGACAGGGAGCAATCAGCCCCAGCATTTT. Protein sequence: CASSAPTGSNQPQHF.